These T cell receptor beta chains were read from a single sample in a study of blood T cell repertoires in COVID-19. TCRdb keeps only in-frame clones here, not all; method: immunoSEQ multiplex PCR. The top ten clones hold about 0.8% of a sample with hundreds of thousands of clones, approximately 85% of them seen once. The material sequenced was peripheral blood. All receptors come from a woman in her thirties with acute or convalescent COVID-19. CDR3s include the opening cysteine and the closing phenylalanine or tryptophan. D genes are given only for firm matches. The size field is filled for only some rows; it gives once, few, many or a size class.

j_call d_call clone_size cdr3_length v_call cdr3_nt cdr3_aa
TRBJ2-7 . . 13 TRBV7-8 TGTGCCAGCAGCTTAGCGCGGGGTAACGAGCAGTACTTC CASSLARGNEQYF
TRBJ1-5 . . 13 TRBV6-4 TGTGCCAGCAGGAGACAGGTCAATCAGCCCCAGCATTTT CASRRQVNQPQHF
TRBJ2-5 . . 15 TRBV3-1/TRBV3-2 TGTGCCAGCAGCCGAATAAGGGGCTCACAAGAGACCCAGTACTTC CASSRIRGSQETQYF
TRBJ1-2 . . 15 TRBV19 TGTGCCAGTAGTATTCAAAGCGGAGCAATCTATGGCTACACCTTC CASSIQSGAIYGYTF
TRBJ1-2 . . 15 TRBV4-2 TGTGCCAGCAGCCAAGATCTTAGGGAGGTGGGAGGCTACACCTTC CASSQDLREVGGYTF
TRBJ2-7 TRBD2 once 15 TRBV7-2 TGTGCCAGCAGCTTAAGCCTAGCGGGGTACTACGAGCAGTACTTC CASSLSLAGYYEQYF
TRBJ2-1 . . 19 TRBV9 TGTGCCAGCAGCCCCGAGGGAGGACCAACTGCACATTCCTACAATGAGCAGTTCTTC CASSPEGGPTAHSYNEQFF
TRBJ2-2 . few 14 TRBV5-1 TGCGCCAGCAGCTCCGACTACGGAACCGGGGAGCTGTTTTTT CASSSDYGTGELFF
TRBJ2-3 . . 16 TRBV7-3 TGTGCCAGCAGGGAATCGGCGGGACGGAGCACAGATACGCAGTATTTT CASRESAGRSTDTQYF
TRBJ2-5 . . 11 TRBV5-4 TGTGCCAGCTCCATCGAGGAGACCCAGTACTTC CASSIEETQYF
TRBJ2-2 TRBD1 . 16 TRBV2 TGTGCCACCGAAAGACACAGGGGGCAGGTCACCGGGGAGCTGTTTTTT CATERHRGQVTGELFF
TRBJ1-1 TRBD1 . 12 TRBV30 TGTGCCTGGGGACAGGGTTGGACTGAAGCTTTCTTT CAWGQGWTEAFF
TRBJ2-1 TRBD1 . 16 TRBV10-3 TGTGCCATCAGTGAGTCCCGGGACAGGGGATACAATGAGCAGTTCTTC CAISESRDRGYNEQFF
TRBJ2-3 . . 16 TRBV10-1 TGCGCCAGCAGTGAGTTGATCACGGGTAGCACAGATACGCAGTATTTT CASSELITGSTDTQYF
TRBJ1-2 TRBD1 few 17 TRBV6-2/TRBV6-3 TGTGCCAGCAGTCCGGACAGGGGAGGTACGACTAACTATGGCTACACCTTC CASSPDRGGTTNYGYTF
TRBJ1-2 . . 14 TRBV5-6 TGTGCCAGCAGCCCCCAAGGAAGAGGTCGCGACTACACCTTC CASSPQGRGRDYTF
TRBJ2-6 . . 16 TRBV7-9 TGTGCCAGCAGCCCCTCACTCTCCTCTGGGGCCAACGTCCTGACTTTC CASSPSLSSGANVLTF
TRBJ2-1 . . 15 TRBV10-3 TGTGCCATCAGAGAGGGGACTGGGGCCTACAATGAGCAGTTCTTC CAIREGTGAYNEQFF
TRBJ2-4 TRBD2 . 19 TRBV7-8 TGTGCCAGCAGCTTAGTGCTAGCGGGAGGTGTAGGAGCCAAAAACATTCAGTACTTC CASSLVLAGGVGAKNIQYF
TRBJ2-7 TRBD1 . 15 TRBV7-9 TGTGCCAGCAGCCCCCGGACAGGGGGATTCAACGAGCAGTACTTC CASSPRTGGFNEQYF
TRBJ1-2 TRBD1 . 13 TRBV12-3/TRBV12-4 TGTGCCAGCAGAACGACAGGGGGGGATGGCTACACCTTC CASRTTGGDGYTF
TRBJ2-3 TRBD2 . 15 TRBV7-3 TGTGCCAGCAGCTTGACTAGCGGGAGTTCAGATACGCAGTATTTT CASSLTSGSSDTQYF
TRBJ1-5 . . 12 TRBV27 TGTGCCAGCGGAACTCAGCGTCAGCCCCAGCATTTT CASGTQRQPQHF
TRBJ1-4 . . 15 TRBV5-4 TGTGCCAGCAGCCAAAATACTGCAACTAATGAAAAACTGTTTTTT CASSQNTATNEKLFF
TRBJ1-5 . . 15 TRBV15 TGTGCCACCGGAACAGGGCCCCCCCTGAATCAGCCCCAGCATTTT CATGTGPPLNQPQHF
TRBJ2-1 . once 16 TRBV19 TGTGCCAGTAGCCGCCTCGGAGGGCTTGTCTACAATGAGCAGTTCTTC CASSRLGGLVYNEQFF
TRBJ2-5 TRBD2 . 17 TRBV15 TGTGCCACCAGCAGAGGTTCTAGCGGGATGTTACAAGAGACCCAGTACTTC CATSRGSSGMLQETQYF
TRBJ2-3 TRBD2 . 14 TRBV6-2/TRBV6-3 TGTGCCAGCAGTTACAGGACTAGAACAGATACGCAGTATTTT CASSYRTRTDTQYF
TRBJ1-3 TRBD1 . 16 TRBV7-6 TGTGCCAGCAGCCCGGGGGACAGGGGCGTAAAAAACACCATATATTTT CASSPGDRGVKNTIYF
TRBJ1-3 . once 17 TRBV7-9 TGTGCCAGCAGCTCACAAACCCCGGACAGCTCTGGAAACACCATATATTTT CASSSQTPDSSGNTIYF
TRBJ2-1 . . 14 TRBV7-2 TGTGCCAGCAGCCTCGTCGAGGGAAACAATGAGCAGTTCTTC CASSLVEGNNEQFF
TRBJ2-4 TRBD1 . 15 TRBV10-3 TGTGCCATCAGTGACGCACAGGGGGCCAAAAACATTCAGTACTTC CAISDAQGAKNIQYF